The T cell receptor (beta chain) under discussion was sequenced for a study of T cell responses to AZD1222 COVID-19 vaccine. This clone was found once. Trimming stripped 3 bases from V and 3 bases from J, with 12 bases between. Per the germline V gene, CDR1 is MNHNS and CDR2 is SASEGT. This CDR3 comprises 15 residues. The table came from immunoSEQ multiplex PCR; TCRdb's copy has only in-frame clones and leaves some out. Here the sample spans under 140,000 clones, nearly 90% being singletons. The chain uses TRBV6-1 and TRBJ1-3, with unresolved D. The material sequenced was peripheral blood, taken on day 0 of AZD1222 vaccination. The sequence was obtained from an adult in good health. CDR3 sequence (DNA): TGTGCCAGCAGTGATCGGTCCTCGGGTGGAAACACCATATATTTT. It yields the protein CASSDRSSGGNTIYF.